What follows are 7 T cell receptor beta chains derived from one specimen sequenced in a study of cytomegalovirus exposure and HLA in healthy donors. It was with 60 Vbeta and 13 Jbeta primers that the PCR ran. The repertoire was sequenced with immunoSEQ multiplex PCR; TCRdb's copy has only in-frame clones and lacks some. The sample includes 130,000 or so clones, approximately 82% seen only once; the top ten take about 1.5%. Specimen: PBMCs. Receptor source: a female donor in good health and CMV-seronegative.

Judged by abundance, this clone is medium-sized. The V and J genes are TRBV6-6 and TRBJ1-5; TRBD1 is a possible D gene (6 bases). Trimming removed 8 bases from V and 6 bases from J, with 14 bases in between. Germline values: CDR1 MNHNY, CDR2 SVGAGI (reference sequence). The CDR3 totals 13 residues. The CDR3 here is CASLGQRGQPQHF. CDR3 nucleotide sequence: TGTGCCAGCCTTGGACAGCGGGGTCAGCCCCAGCATTTT.

About this clone itself: Mismatch with germline at one junction end may stem from a read error. Other nucleotide sequences from this sample produce the same CDR3. V is TRBV11-2 and J is TRBJ2-7, with D hard to call. This CDR3 comprises 12 residues. Per germline, CDR1 SGHAT and CDR2 FQNNGV. This CDR3 is CASSLDRYEQYF. The CDR3 region has the DNA TGTGCCAGCAGCCTAGACCGCTACGAGCAGTACTTC.

The chain is built from TRBV13 and TRBJ1-1, with 7 bases aligning to TRBD1. J was trimmed by 7 bases and V by 5 bases; bases with no gene match: 4. The CDR3 is 12 amino acids. Germline V gene sequence: CDR1 PRHDT, CDR2 FYEKMQ (reference sequence). CDR3 amino acids: CASSVQGREAFF. The DNA for the CDR3 is TGTGCCAGCAGCGTACAGGGGCGTGAAGCTTTCTTT.

This chain uses TRBV5-4 with TRBJ2-5; 7 positions agree with TRBD1. The J call may be faulty, since TRBJ2-7 better matches the DNA end. The CDR3 is 15 residues long. From germline, CDR1 is SGHNT and CDR2 YYREEE (reference sequence). The CDR3 here is CASSPRQGSSYEQYF. CDR3 coding DNA: TGTGCCAGCAGCCCCCGACAGGGTAGCTCCTACGAGCAGTACTTC.

The chain employs TRBV5-4 and TRBJ1-5, with TRBD1 identical over 7 bases. With 0 bases clipped from V and 6 bases from J, the junction kept 0 bases outside the gene matches. The CDR3 length is 13 residues. Germline V lookup: CDR1 SGHNT, CDR2 YYREEE (reference sequence). CDR3 residues: CASSLDRGQPQHF. CDR3 in DNA: TGTGCCAGCAGCTTGGACAGGGGTCAGCCCCAGCATTTT.

The chain couples TRBV27 to TRBJ2-1; 7 bases line up with TRBD2. CDR3 length equals 15 residues. Trimming took 3 bases from V and 0 from J; bases not matched to a gene: 2. Looked up from germline, CDR1 is MNHEY and CDR2 is SMNVEV (reference sequence). The CDR3 region has the DNA TGTGCCAGCAGTTTTAGCGGGCCCTCCTACAATGAGCAGTTCTTC. This gives the protein CASSFSGPSYNEQFF.

The rearrangement uses TRBV28 and TRBJ2-2; 11 bases align to TRBD1. Germline CDR1 MDHEN, CDR2 SYDVKM. CDR3 length equals 19 residues. V shed 3 bases and J 5 bases; nucleotides not matched to a gene: 14. The CDR3 bases are TGTGCCAGCAGTTTCCTATTTTCCGGGACAGGGGGGGGGACCGGGGAGCTGTTTTTT. Translation gives CASSFLFSGTGGGTGELFF.